What follows are 6 T cell receptor beta chains derived from one specimen sequenced in a study of response to subunit inactivated influenza vaccine. Using its own MiXCR run on the RT-PCR reads, TCRdb lists one record per CDR3 protein. This table holds about half a million distinct CDR3 sequences, approximately 24% found once. Here the sequenced sample was CD4+ T cells sorted from PBMCs, taken less than 6 days after vaccination. These receptors came from a man in his forties or fifties who received an inactivated influenza vaccine.

This clonotype was recorded a few times. The conserved final phenylalanine or tryptophan is absent from the CDR3, which likely points to a read error. The DNA is omitted, as the CDR3 cannot be located on it reliably, and the CDR3 follows TCRdb's listing. V gene TRBV15 combines with J gene TRBJ2-5; the table's D call, TRBD1, has no DNA check behind it. The CDR3 adds up to 11 amino acids, both ends counted. Per the germline V gene, CDR1 is LNHNV and CDR2 is YYDKDF (reference sequence). The chain's CDR3 is CATRGKGHPLV.

V is TRBV7-6 and J is TRBJ2-1; no definite D call. V was shortened by 5 bases and J by 4 bases, with 12 bases between the two germline ends. Germline CDR1 and CDR2: SGHVS and FNYEAQ. The length of the CDR3 is 14 residues. The CDR3 nucleotides read TGTGCCAGCAGCCCCCAGCCGAATTACAATGAGCAGTTCTTC. It encodes CASSPQPNYNEQFF.

This clonotype was counted ten times or more. CDR3 nucleotide sequence: TGCGCCAGCAGCCAATGGACGTCTGGAAACACCATATATTTT. Protein product: CASSQWTSGNTIYF. J is TRBJ1-3 and V is TRBV4-3; D gene uncertain. This CDR3 has 14 residues. Trimming shortened V by 2 bases and J by 1 base, and 6 bases separated the two germline ends. Germline V CDR1 and CDR2: LGHNA, YSLEER.

CDR3 DNA: TGTGCCAGCAGCCTCGAGGTGGTGGACAGAGCGAAGGCTTTCTTT. Amino acids: CASSLEVVDRAKAFF. This chain connects TRBV12-3 or TRBV12-4 to TRBJ1-1; possibly TRBD1 for D (6 bases). The CDR3 extends over 15 amino acids. V gave up 6 bases and J gave up 11 bases, with 25 bases separating them.

V gene TRBV6-2 or TRBV6-3 combines with J gene TRBJ2-1; D is unresolved. The CDR3 consists of 14 residues. V lost 2 bases and J lost 6, with 11 bases in between. Germline CDR1 and CDR2: MNHEY and SVGEGT. The DNA of the CDR3 is TGTGCCAGCAGTTACACCGGCGCAGGCAATGAGCAGTTCTTC. Protein sequence: CASSYTGAGNEQFF.

The chain links TRBV5-5 to TRBJ2-7; D may match TRBD1 or TRBD2 (6 bases each). CDR1 and CDR2 (germline): SGHKS, YYEKEE (reference sequence). V dropped 0 bases and J dropped 6 bases, with 16 bases sitting between them. This CDR3 spans 15 amino acids. This CDR3 is CASSLEALGGSEQYF. The CDR3 DNA sequence: TGTGCCAGCAGCTTGGAAGCCCTGGGGGGCAGCGAGCAGTACTTC. Based on the CDR3 plus reference TRBV5-5 and TRBJ2-7, the full variable domain is DAGVTQSPTHLIKTRGQQVTLRCSPISGHKSVSWYQQVLGQGPQFIFQYYEKEERGRGNFPDRFSARQFPNYSSELNVNALLLGDSALYLCASSLEALGGSEQYFGPGTRLTVT.